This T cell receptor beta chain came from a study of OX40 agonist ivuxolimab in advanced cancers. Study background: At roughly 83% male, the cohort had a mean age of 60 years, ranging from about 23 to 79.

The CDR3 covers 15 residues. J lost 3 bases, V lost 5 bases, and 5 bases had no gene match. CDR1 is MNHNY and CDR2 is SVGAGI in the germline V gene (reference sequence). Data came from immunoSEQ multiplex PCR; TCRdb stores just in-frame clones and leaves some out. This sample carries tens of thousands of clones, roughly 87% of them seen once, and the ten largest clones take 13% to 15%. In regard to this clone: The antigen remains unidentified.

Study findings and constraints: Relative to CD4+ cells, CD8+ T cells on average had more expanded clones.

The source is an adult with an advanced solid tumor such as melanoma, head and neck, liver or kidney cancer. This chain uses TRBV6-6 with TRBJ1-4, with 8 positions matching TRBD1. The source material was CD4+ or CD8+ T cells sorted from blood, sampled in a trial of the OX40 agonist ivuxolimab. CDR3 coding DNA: TGTGCCAGCAGTGCCAGGGGGCCGGCTAATGAAAAACTGTTTTTT. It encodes CASSARGPANEKLFF.